This entry lists 30 T cell receptor beta chains sequenced from one sample in a study of T cell responses to AZD1222 COVID-19 vaccine. Using immunoSEQ multiplex PCR, the repertoire was profiled, and TCRdb retains in-frame clones only, with some absent. The repertoire holds about 49,000 clones, with 60% to 85% as singletons. Sequences were derived from peripheral blood, sampled on day 0 of AZD1222 vaccination. All receptors come from an adult in good health.

Comment on this clone: Given the absence of the conserved phenylalanine or tryptophan at the CDR3 end, a read error is likely. The rearrangement joins TRBV9 to TRBJ1-3; 7 bases are shared with TRBD1. The trim removed 0 bases at V and 3 bases at J, leaving 3 bases unmatched. Germline-derived CDR1 and CDR2 are SGDLS and YYNGEE. CDR3 size: 15 residues. CDR3 sequence: CASSVEGAGGNTIYL. DNA of the CDR3: TGTGCCAGCAGCGTAGAGGGGGCAGGTGGAAACACCATATATCTT.

This clone was observed a handful of times. The gene calls are TRBV11-2 and TRBJ1-1; 7 positions agree with TRBD1. From germline, CDR1 is SGHAT and CDR2 FQNNGV. This CDR3 region has 14 residues. V was pared by 4 bases and J by 1 base, with 3 bases of the junction left unmatched. CDR3 amino acids: CASSSQGGNTEAFF. DNA of the CDR3: TGTGCCAGCAGCTCCCAGGGGGGGAACACTGAAGCTTTCTTT.

The rearrangement uses TRBV5-1 and TRBJ1-4, with D possibly being TRBD1 (5 bases). CDR1 and CDR2 (germline): SGHRS, YFSETQ. The ends were cut back, 6 bases at V and 5 bases at J, with 14 bases in the middle. This CDR3 comprises 14 residues. The CDR3 here is CASTAGRPNEKLFF. CDR3 coding DNA: TGCGCCAGCACCGCGGGACGTCCGAATGAAAAACTGTTTTTT. The variable domain in full, completed from reference TRBV5-1 and TRBJ1-4, reads KAGVTQTPRYLIKTRGQQVTLSCSPISGHRSVSWYQQTPGQGLQFLFEYFSETQRNKGNFPGRFSGRQFSNSRSEMNVSTLELGDSALYLCASTAGRPNEKLFFGSGTQLSVL.

This rearrangement joins TRBV11-2 to TRBJ1-2, with D perhaps matching TRBD1 (6 bases). There are 14 residues in the CDR3. Trimming took off 5 bases at V and 1 base at J, with 11 bases between the two ends. The germline V gene encodes CDR1 SGHAT and CDR2 FQNNGV. The DNA for the CDR3 is TGTGCCAGCAGCCAGGGGACCATTAACTATGGCTACACCTTC. Amino acid sequence: CASSQGTINYGYTF.

V is TRBV28 and J is TRBJ2-5; D ambiguous. The CDR3 covers 12 residues. Trimming took 1 base from V and 7 from J, leaving 7 bases between them. Germline V CDR1 and CDR2: MDHEN, SYDVKM. CDR3 amino acids: CASSLLRGTQYF. In DNA form, the CDR3 reads TGTGCCAGCAGTTTATTGCGAGGGACCCAGTACTTC.

J is TRBJ2-7 and V is TRBV28, with TRBD1 matching 9 bases. Germline loops: CDR1 MDHEN, CDR2 SYDVKM. This CDR3 contains 15 residues. J lost 1 base, V lost 2 bases, and 3 bases had no gene match. The CDR3 here is CASSLPGTGSYEQYF. As DNA, the CDR3 is TGTGCCAGCAGTTTACCAGGGACAGGGTCCTACGAGCAGTACTTC.

This clone was found once. The genes are TRBV5-6 and TRBJ2-2, with 10 bases that match TRBD1. This CDR3 comprises 16 residues. V lost 3 bases to trimming and J lost 4 bases; unmatched junction nucleotides: 6. The germline V gene encodes CDR1 SGHDT and CDR2 YYEEEE. The CDR3 region is CASSYRDRGFTGELFF. CDR3 sequence (DNA): TGTGCCAGCAGCTACCGGGACAGGGGCTTCACCGGGGAGCTGTTTTTT. The complete variable domain, with remaining parts taken from reference TRBV5-6 and TRBJ2-2, reads DAGVTQSPTHLIKTRGQQVTLRCSPKSGHDTVSWYQQALGQGPQFIFQYYEEEERQRGNFPDRFSGHQFPNYSSELNVNALLLGDSALYLCASSYRDRGFTGELFFGEGSRLTVL.

The V gene is TRBV27, the J gene TRBJ1-1; D unresolved. Germline V gene sequence: CDR1 MNHEY, CDR2 SMNVEV (reference sequence). This CDR3 has 14 amino acids. The ends were cut back, 3 bases at V and 5 bases at J, with 13 bases in the middle. The CDR3 is CASSFIWPPTEAFF. The CDR3 nucleotides read TGTGCCAGCAGTTTTATCTGGCCTCCGACTGAAGCTTTCTTT.

The chain employs TRBV7-2 and TRBJ1-1; 8 bases are shared with TRBD1. The junction had 10 bases not matched to a gene; V was cut back by 3 bases and J by 7 bases. Germline-derived CDR1 and CDR2 are SGHTA and FQGNSA. The CDR3 length is 15 residues. Written as DNA, the CDR3 is TGTGCCAGCAGCTTGCCAGGGGGCTCTAAGCTTGAAGCTTTCTTT. This gives the protein CASSLPGGSKLEAFF.

This clone was seen ten or more times. This rearrangement joins TRBV7-9 to TRBJ2-7; D may be TRBD1 (5 bases). CDR1 is SEHNR and CDR2 is FQNEAQ in the germline V gene (reference sequence). V was clipped by 3 bases and J by 0 bases, with 12 bases between them. There are 15 residues in the CDR3. CDR3 nucleotides: TGTGCCAGCAGCTTCTTGACAGCCAGCTCCTACGAGCAGTACTTC. As protein: CASSFLTASSYEQYF.

A few counts support this clone. The CDR3 DNA is TGTGCCAGTAGTATGAATCCGGGAAACACCATATATTTT. It specifies CASSMNPGNTIYF. The gene calls are TRBV19 and TRBJ1-3; D is ambiguous. Germline-derived CDR1 and CDR2 are LNHDA and SQIVND (reference sequence). Trimming shortened V by 3 bases and J by 4 bases, and 7 bases separated the two germline ends. This CDR3 has 13 amino acids.

This chain links TRBV11-2 with TRBJ2-3; possible D gene TRBD1, 5 bases. This CDR3 has 16 amino acids. Trimming took off 1 base at V and 2 bases at J, with 13 bases between the two ends. Germline loops: CDR1 SGHAT, CDR2 FQNNGV. CDR3 sequence (DNA): TGTGCCAGCAGCTTAGGACAGAATACCTACACAGATACGCAGTATTTT. Residues: CASSLGQNTYTDTQYF.

This clone was found once. The rearrangement joins TRBV28 to TRBJ1-2; weak D call: TRBD1 (5 bases). The germline V gene encodes CDR1 MDHEN and CDR2 SYDVKM. Trimming pared 6 bases from V and 5 bases from J, leaving 10 bases between. The CDR3 has 12 amino acids. For the CDR3, the DNA is TGTGCCAGCAGAGGGACGGATTATGGCTACACCTTC. Amino acid sequence: CASRGTDYGYTF.

This chain connects TRBV2 to TRBJ1-1; 8 bases agree with TRBD1. Trimming removed 4 bases from V and 4 bases from J; junction bases left unmatched: 8. The CDR3 length is 15 residues. Per germline, CDR1 SNHLY and CDR2 FYNNEI. DNA for the CDR3: TGTGCCAGCAGTGTATCAGGGGGCGCGGTCACTGAAGCTTTCTTT. Protein sequence: CASSVSGGAVTEAFF. Looking up the rest from reference TRBV2 and TRBJ1-1 gives the full variable domain: EPEVTQTPSHQVTQMGQEVILRCVPISNHLYFYWYRQILGQKVEFLVSFYNNEISEKSEIFDDQFSVERPDGSNFTLKIRSTKLEDSAMYFCASSVSGGAVTEAFFGQGTRLTVV.

This sequence joins TRBV3-1 (or the pseudogene TRBV3-2) and TRBJ2-3; TRBD1 is a possible D gene (5 bases). Germline CDR1 and CDR2: LGHDT and YNNKEL (reference sequence). This CDR3 comprises 14 residues. The V end was cut by 4 bases, the J end by 6 bases, with 14 bases between. This CDR3 is CASSPQGFSDTQYF. CDR3 DNA: TGTGCCAGCAGCCCGCAGGGTTTTTCCGATACGCAGTATTTT.

The chain employs TRBV7-2 and TRBJ2-1; 9 bases are a match to TRBD2. Losses at the gene ends were 3 bases for V and 9 bases for J; bases not matched to a gene: 3. The germline gives CDR1 SGHTA, CDR2 FQGNSA. The CDR3 loop spans 13 amino acids. The chain's CDR3 is CASSFLAGSEQFF. CDR3 bases: TGTGCCAGCAGCTTCCTAGCGGGATCTGAGCAGTTCTTC.

The chain has TRBV6-4 and TRBJ1-2; no reliable D call. Trimming cost V 5 bases and J 8 bases, with 18 bases left between them. The CDR3 length is 14 residues. CDR1 and CDR2 (germline): MRHNA, SNTAGT. In nucleotides, the CDR3 is TGTGCCAGCAGTCCCGAGCGGGTATCCGGGGGCTACACCTTC. Translation gives CASSPERVSGGYTF.

V and J are TRBV19 and TRBJ2-3; D is unclear. This CDR3 spans 13 amino acids. Trimming removed 5 bases from V and 4 bases from J, with 10 bases in between. The germline V gene has CDR1 LNHDA and CDR2 SQIVND (reference sequence). DNA of the CDR3: TGTGCCAGTAGTGGATGGCCAGCAGATACGCAGTATTTT. Its translation: CASSGWPADTQYF.

This sequence joins TRBV10-3 and TRBJ1-6; a possible D gene is TRBD1 (6 bases). CDR3 length: 15 amino acids. Per the germline V gene, CDR1 is ENHRY and CDR2 is SYGVKD. Trimming took off 4 bases at V and 9 bases at J, with 16 bases between the two ends. For the CDR3, the DNA is TGTGCCATCAGTGGGGGACACTCCCTGGGTTCACCCCTCCACTTT. Translating gives CAISGGHSLGSPLHF.

The chain is built from TRBV5-1 and TRBJ1-3; no clear D gene. V was pared by 0 bases and J by 4 bases, with 17 bases between. The CDR3 runs 17 residues. Germline loops: CDR1 SGHRS, CDR2 YFSETQ. CDR3 sequence (DNA): TGCGCCAGCAGCTTGGCCGGCAGTGGGGTGAGAGGAAACACCATATATTTT. It encodes CASSLAGSGVRGNTIYF.

V gene TRBV20-1 combines with J gene TRBJ1-2; 7 bases agree with TRBD1. Germline-derived CDR1 and CDR2 are DFQATT and SNEGSKA (reference sequence). V shed 4 bases and J 4 bases; nucleotides not matched to a gene: 6. This CDR3 has 13 amino acids. The CDR3 loop is CSATETGTYGYTF. As DNA, the CDR3 is TGCAGTGCTACTGAGACAGGGACCTATGGCTACACCTTC.

V is TRBV10-1 and J is TRBJ2-5; no reliable D call. CDR1 and CDR2 from the germline V gene are WNHNN and SYGVQD (reference sequence). This CDR3 spans 14 amino acids. Deletions cut 5 bases from V and 5 bases from J, with 15 bases between. The CDR3 region is CASSNGDRPETQYF. The CDR3, as DNA: TGCGCCAGCAGTAATGGAGACCGGCCGGAGACCCAGTACTTC.

The V and J genes are TRBV2 and TRBJ2-1, with 7 nucleotides matching TRBD2. In germline, CDR1 is SNHLY, CDR2 FYNNEI. This CDR3 has 16 amino acids. V trimming: 6 bases; J trimming: 3 bases; junction bases outside the gene matches: 11. The CDR3 spells CASSPRGAGSYNEQFF. The CDR3 DNA sequence: TGTGCCAGCAGCCCTCGGGGAGCGGGGAGCTACAATGAGCAGTTCTTC.

This sequence joins TRBV18 and TRBJ1-2; no firm D call. Germline loops: CDR1 KGHSH, CDR2 LQKENI. Trimming shortened V by 2 bases and J by 8 bases, and 15 bases separated the two germline ends. The CDR3 has 14 amino acids. The CDR3 reads CASSPSEGAEGYTF. The CDR3 region has the DNA TGTGCCAGCTCACCATCTGAGGGAGCTGAAGGCTACACCTTC.

The chain joins TRBV4-1 to TRBJ2-1; 7 bases match TRBD2. In germline, CDR1 is MGHRA, CDR2 YSYEKL. The CDR3 consists of 18 residues. V dropped 0 bases and J dropped 10; count of bases not matched to a gene: 18. The CDR3 nucleotides read TGCGCCAGCAGCCAAGAAGAGGGAGGGCGTTCCTTTCTCGGAGAGCAGTTCTTC. As protein: CASSQEEGGRSFLGEQFF.

The chain links TRBV6-2 or TRBV6-3 to TRBJ2-5; perhaps D is TRBD1 or TRBD2 (6 bases each). The germline V gene encodes CDR1 MNHEY and CDR2 SVGEGT. The CDR3 consists of 16 residues. V was shortened by 2 bases and J by 3 bases, with 16 bases between the two germline ends. The CDR3 spells CASSYPLRGQEETQYF. The CDR3, as DNA: TGTGCCAGCAGTTACCCGTTACGGGGGCAAGAAGAGACCCAGTACTTC.

The rearrangement joins TRBV28 to TRBJ2-2, with TRBD1 matching 10 bases. The CDR3 has 16 amino acids. V trimming: 6 bases; J trimming: 5 bases; junction bases outside the gene matches: 9. From germline, CDR1 is MDHEN and CDR2 SYDVKM. DNA of the CDR3: TGTGCCAGCAGAAAGCGACAGGGGGCGTTAACCGGGGAGCTGTTTTTT. Protein sequence: CASRKRQGALTGELFF.

In regard to this clone: This sample includes further DNA sequences coding for the same CDR3. The CDR3: CASSPGNEQFF. DNA for the CDR3: TGTGCCAGCTCACCGGGCAATGAGCAGTTCTTC. The chain has TRBV18 and TRBJ2-1; no definite D call. V was shortened by 3 bases and J by 6 bases, with 3 bases between the two germline ends. Germline CDR1 reads KGHSH; CDR2 reads LQKENI. This CDR3 is 11 amino acids long.

This chain joins TRBV5-1 and TRBJ2-3, with 7 bases lining up with TRBD1. The trim removed 4 bases at V and 0 bases at J, leaving 5 bases unmatched. Germline V lookup: CDR1 SGHRS, CDR2 YFSETQ. The CDR3 is 15 amino acids. DNA for the CDR3: TGCGCCAGCAGCCCGGGACAGTCAAGCACAGATACGCAGTATTTT. Translated: CASSPGQSSTDTQYF.

This clone appeared a single time. The chain employs TRBV6-5 and TRBJ1-3, with unresolved D. There are 15 residues in the CDR3. V was clipped by 0 bases and J by 1 base, with 7 bases between them. Germline V CDR1 and CDR2: MNHEY, SVGAGI. CDR3 in DNA: TGTGCCAGCAGTTACTCCTCGGCATCTGGAAACACCATATATTTT. Amino acid sequence: CASSYSSASGNTIYF.